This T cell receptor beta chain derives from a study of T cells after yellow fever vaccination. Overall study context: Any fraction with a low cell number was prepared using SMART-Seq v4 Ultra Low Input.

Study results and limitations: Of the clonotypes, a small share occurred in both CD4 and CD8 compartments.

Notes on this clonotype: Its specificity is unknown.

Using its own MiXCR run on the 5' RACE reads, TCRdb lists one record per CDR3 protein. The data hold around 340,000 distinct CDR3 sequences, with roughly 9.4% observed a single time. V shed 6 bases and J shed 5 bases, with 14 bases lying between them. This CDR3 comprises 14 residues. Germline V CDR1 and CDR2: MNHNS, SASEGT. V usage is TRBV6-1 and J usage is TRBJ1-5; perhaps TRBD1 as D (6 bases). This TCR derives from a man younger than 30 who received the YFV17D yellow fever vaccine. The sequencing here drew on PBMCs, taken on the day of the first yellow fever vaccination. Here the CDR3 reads CASSQDSSYQPQHF. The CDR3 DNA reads TGTGCCAGCAGCCAGGACAGCTCTTATCAGCCCCAGCATTTT.